This entry lists 31 T cell receptor beta chains sequenced from one sample in a study of blood T cell repertoires in COVID-19. Only in-frame clones appear in the TCRdb table, and some are missing; sequencing was by immunoSEQ multiplex PCR. The sample lists around 120,000 clones; around four fifths were seen once. Sequences were obtained from peripheral blood. These receptors came from a man older than 75 with active or convalescent COVID-19.

The gene calls are TRBV19 and TRBJ1-1; tentative D call: TRBD1 (6 bases). V lost 3 bases to trimming and J lost 3 bases, with 14 bases between them. The CDR3 extends over 15 amino acids. Germline loops: CDR1 LNHDA, CDR2 SQIVND (reference sequence). The CDR3 protein is CASSIRGGADTEAFF. The CDR3 DNA follows: TGTGCCAGTAGTATTCGAGGGGGGGCGGACACTGAAGCTTTCTTT.

V and J are TRBV18 and TRBJ2-3, with D possibly TRBD2 on 5 matching bases. CDR3 length equals 16 residues. From germline, CDR1 is KGHSH and CDR2 LQKENI. Trimming shortened V by 2 bases and J by 4 bases, and 16 bases separated the two germline ends. The CDR3 is CASSPAGPGRADTQYF. DNA for the CDR3: TGTGCCAGCTCACCAGCGGGCCCTGGGCGCGCAGATACGCAGTATTTT. Filled out from reference TRBV18 and TRBJ2-3, the complete variable domain reads NAGVMQNPRHLVRRRGQEARLRCSPMKGHSHVYWYRQLPEEGLKFMVYLQKENIIDESGMPKERFSAEFPKEGPSILRIQQVVRGDSAAYFCASSPAGPGRADTQYFGPGTRLTVL.

The genes are TRBV7-2 and TRBJ1-1, with D possibly being TRBD1 (6 bases). The length of the CDR3 is 19 residues. Germline CDR1 is SGHTA and CDR2 is FQGNSA. V was pared by 4 bases and J by 4 bases, with 28 bases between. The CDR3: CASSSLGGANGASSTEAFF. The DNA of the CDR3 is TGTGCCAGCAGCTCCTTGGGGGGGGCGAATGGGGCTTCGAGCACTGAAGCTTTCTTT.

This rearrangement joins TRBV10-3 to TRBJ2-2, with TRBD2 identical over 7 bases. This CDR3 comprises 14 residues. The ends lost 8 bases at V and 2 bases at J; junction bases unmatched: 5. The germline gives CDR1 ENHRY, CDR2 SYGVKD. The CDR3: CAIGRDYNTGELFF. For the CDR3, the DNA is TGTGCCATCGGCCGGGACTACAACACCGGGGAGCTGTTTTTT.

This clone was recorded a few times. Relative to the germline gene, one junction end is altered; a read error may explain this. The CDR3 DNA is TGCGCCAGCACCACTCAAGGGGACAGGCCGACCTTT. Translating gives CASTTQGDRPTF. The chain combines TRBV4-3 with TRBJ1-1; 8 nucleotides agree with TRBD1. The length of the CDR3 is 12 residues. CDR1 LGHNA and CDR2 YSLEER come from the germline V gene.

The V call is TRBV6-2 or TRBV6-3, the J call TRBJ1-2, with D maybe TRBD1 (6 bases). The germline V gene encodes CDR1 MNHEY and CDR2 SVGEGT. The CDR3 is 15 residues long. V was pared by 5 bases and J by 1 base, with 14 bases between. The CDR3 DNA reads TGTGCCAGCAGTGACTGGACAGTGCTTAACTATGGCTACACCTTC. It specifies CASSDWTVLNYGYTF.

J is TRBJ2-2 and V is TRBV5-4; 7 positions agree with TRBD2. This CDR3 is built from 15 residues. Germline values: CDR1 SGHNT, CDR2 YYREEE (reference sequence). Germline trimming cut 3 bases from V and 6 bases from J; bases unmatched to any gene: 8. The CDR3 nucleotides read TGTGCCAGCAGCTCATTAGGACTAGTCGCCGGGGAGCTGTTTTTT. This codes for CASSSLGLVAGELFF.

The chain combines TRBV6-1 with TRBJ2-1; 12 bases align to TRBD1. The germline gives CDR1 MNHNS, CDR2 SASEGT. V dropped 3 bases and J dropped 7; count of bases not matched to a gene: 4. The CDR3 has 15 residues. The CDR3: CASSDRGQGANEQFF. Written as DNA, the CDR3 is TGTGCCAGCAGTGACCGGGGACAGGGGGCGAATGAGCAGTTCTTC.

The V gene is TRBV6-5, the J gene TRBJ1-5, with D hard to call. This CDR3 comprises 14 residues. Germline V gene sequence: CDR1 MNHEY, CDR2 SVGAGI. V lost 2 bases and J 4 bases, leaving 9 bases between the germline ends. CDR3 coding DNA: TGTGCCAGCAGTTACGCGGGATGGAATCAGCCCCAGCATTTT. Translation: CASSYAGWNQPQHF.

The J gene is TRBJ2-7, the V gene TRBV3-1 (or the pseudogene TRBV3-2); weak D call: TRBD2 (6 bases). The CDR3 has 10 amino acids. With 5 bases removed from V and 12 bases from J, the gap between germline ends came to 11 bases. Germline-derived CDR1 and CDR2 are LGHDT and YNNKEL (reference sequence). The CDR3 spells CASSVPGLYF. For the CDR3, the DNA is TGTGCCAGCAGCGTCCCGGGACTGTACTTC.

V gene TRBV11-2 combines with J gene TRBJ1-2, with D unclear. The V end was cut by 5 bases, the J end by 8 bases, with 15 bases between. The CDR3 loop spans 13 amino acids. CDR1 and CDR2 (germline): SGHAT, FQNNGV. The CDR3: CASSPSRGWGYTF. The CDR3 region has the DNA TGTGCCAGCAGCCCCTCGAGAGGCTGGGGCTACACCTTC. The whole variable domain, remainder taken from reference TRBV11-2 and TRBJ1-2, is EAGVAQSPRYKIIEKRQSVAFWCNPISGHATLYWYQQILGQGPKLLIQFQNNGVVDDSQLPKDRFSAERLKGVDSTLKIQPAKLEDSAVYLCASSPSRGWGYTFGSGTRLTVV.

The V gene is TRBV29-1, the J gene TRBJ1-2; possible D gene TRBD1, 5 bases. CDR3 length equals 14 residues. V was shortened by 0 bases and J by 7 bases, with 15 bases between the two germline ends. CDR1 is SQVTM, CDR2 ANQGSEA, per germline. The CDR3 is CSVEDRGVFGGYTF. The CDR3 DNA is TGCAGCGTTGAAGATCGGGGGGTTTTCGGTGGCTACACCTTC. Full variable domain (missing parts from reference TRBV29-1 and TRBJ1-2): SAVISQKPSRDICQRGTSLTIQCQVDSQVTMMFWYRQQPGQSLTLIATANQGSEATYESGFVIDKFPISRPNLTFSTLTVSNMSPEDSSIYLCSVEDRGVFGGYTFGSGTRLTVV.

The V call is TRBV10-3, the J call TRBJ1-4, with 7 bases lining up with TRBD1. The trim removed 9 bases at V and 6 bases at J, leaving 7 bases unmatched. Germline-derived CDR1 and CDR2 are ENHRY and SYGVKD. The CDR3 has 13 residues. The DNA of the CDR3 is TGTGCCATTCGACAGGGTAAAGATGAAAAACTGTTTTTT. Protein: CAIRQGKDEKLFF.

The V gene is TRBV7-2, the J gene TRBJ1-3; 7 nucleotides agree with TRBD1. Germline V CDR1 and CDR2: SGHTA, FQGNSA. V lost 5 bases to trimming and J lost 10 bases; unmatched junction nucleotides: 8. The CDR3 runs to 13 residues. The CDR3 coding sequence is TGTGCCAGCAGCCCCAGGACAGGTCAAACCATATATTTT. This sequence encodes CASSPRTGQTIYF.

V and J are TRBV19 and TRBJ1-2; 10 positions agree with TRBD1. Germline lookup yields CDR1 LNHDA and CDR2 SQIVND (reference sequence). The CDR3 totals 14 residues. The V segment lost 6 bases and the J segment 6 bases; nucleotides outside the gene matches: 7. The DNA of the CDR3 is TGTGCCAGTAGAGGGGACAGGGGATTTCATGGCTACACCTTC. It translates to CASRGDRGFHGYTF.

V gene TRBV4-1 combines with J gene TRBJ2-1; 9 bases line up with TRBD1. The CDR3 loop spans 15 amino acids. Germline values: CDR1 MGHRA, CDR2 YSYEKL. The junction had 4 bases not matched to a gene; V was cut back by 4 bases and J by 3 bases. CDR3 protein: CASSPTGGLYNEQFF. CDR3 DNA sequence: TGCGCCAGCAGCCCTACAGGGGGCCTCTACAATGAGCAGTTCTTC.

The CDR3 DNA reads as TGTGCCACCCAGGGATTATGGAACACTGAAGCTTTCTTT. Translating it yields CATQGLWNTEAFF. The V call is TRBV27, the J call TRBJ1-1, with D possibly TRBD1 on 5 matching bases. V lost 10 bases to trimming and J lost 1 base, with 13 bases between them. Germline V gene sequence: CDR1 MNHEY, CDR2 SMNVEV (reference sequence). The CDR3 sequence is 13 residues long.

This clone appeared a single time. The chain is built from TRBV5-6 and TRBJ1-1; TRBD1 agrees at 7 bases. The CDR3 is made up of 15 amino acids. Trimming cost V 4 bases and J 10 bases; bases outside gene matches: 16. Germline lookup yields CDR1 SGHDT and CDR2 YYEEEE. The CDR3 coding sequence is TGTGCCAGCAGCCTCGCCGGACAGGATTGGATGGGAGCTTTCTTT. Its translation is CASSLAGQDWMGAFF.

The rearrangement links TRBV7-9 to TRBJ2-3; possible D gene TRBD2, 7 bases. V gave up 4 bases and J gave up 2 bases, with 16 bases separating them. Looked up from germline, CDR1 is SEHNR and CDR2 is FQNEAQ (reference sequence). The CDR3 loop spans 16 amino acids. CDR3 residues: CASSSNGGRPTDTQYF. The CDR3 DNA sequence: TGTGCCAGCAGCTCAAACGGGGGGCGCCCCACAGATACGCAGTATTTT.

Only one count was recorded for this clone. The chain carries TRBV10-3 and TRBJ1-5; tentatively, D is TRBD1 (5 bases). The CDR3 loop spans 18 amino acids. CDR1 ENHRY and CDR2 SYGVKD come from the germline V gene. V was shortened by 0 bases and J by 2 bases, with 17 bases between the two germline ends. CDR3 region: CAISESGGVGKGNQPQHF. The CDR3 DNA follows: TGTGCCATCAGTGAGTCGGGAGGGGTCGGGAAAGGCAATCAGCCCCAGCATTTT.

This clone was recorded a few times. The rearrangement links TRBV7-2 to TRBJ1-3; D may be TRBD1 (6 bases). Germline V gives CDR1 SGHTA, CDR2 FQGNSA. The CDR3 extends over 15 amino acids. Between the trimmed V and J ends, which lost 0 bases and 4 bases, there was a span of 10 bases. CDR3 sequence reads: CASSLAAGVGNTIYF. Here the CDR3 DNA reads TGTGCCAGCAGCTTAGCCGCAGGGGTCGGAAACACCATATATTTT.

V usage is TRBV6-1 and J usage is TRBJ2-4; D ambiguous. The CDR3 has 12 amino acids. The germline CDR1 and CDR2 sequences are MNHNS and SASEGT. V was pared by 0 bases and J by 8 bases, with 5 bases between. The CDR3 region is CASSEAADIQYF. DNA of the CDR3: TGTGCCAGCAGTGAAGCTGCGGACATTCAGTACTTC.

The chain employs TRBV9 and TRBJ2-5; D is possibly TRBD1 (6 bases). The V gene's germline CDR1 is SGDLS and CDR2 YYNGEE. V lost 2 bases and J 1 base, leaving 9 bases between the germline ends. The CDR3 totals 14 residues. The CDR3 DNA follows: TGTGCCAGCAGCGTGACAGGTTTCCAAGAGACCCAGTACTTC. It codes for CASSVTGFQETQYF.

This clone was detected a few times. The J gene is TRBJ1-6, the V gene TRBV6-6, with unresolved D. Germline values: CDR1 MNHNY, CDR2 SVGAGI (reference sequence). The CDR3 loop spans 13 amino acids. Trimming stripped 0 bases from V and 7 bases from J, with 4 bases between. The CDR3 bases are TGTGCCAGCAGTTACTCCACAAATTCACCCCTCCACTTT. Protein: CASSYSTNSPLHF.

The rearrangement joins TRBV4-3 to TRBJ2-1; TRBD2 matches 9 bases. Germline V gives CDR1 LGHNA, CDR2 YSLEER. The junction had 7 bases not matched to a gene; V was cut back by 0 bases and J by 10 bases. This CDR3 region has 15 residues. This CDR3 is CASSQDLAGELEQFF. The CDR3 region has the DNA TGCGCCAGCAGCCAAGATTTAGCGGGGGAGTTGGAGCAGTTCTTC.

Notes on this clone: Other DNA variants within this sample encode the same CDR3. This rearrangement joins TRBV5-1 to TRBJ2-3; perhaps TRBD2 as D (6 bases). The ends were cut back, 1 base at V and 4 bases at J, with 7 bases in the middle. Germline V lookup: CDR1 SGHRS, CDR2 YFSETQ. This CDR3 has 13 residues. CDR3 coding DNA: TGCGCCAGCAGCTTGTCGGGGGCAGATACGCAGTATTTT. Protein product: CASSLSGADTQYF.

The chain combines TRBV6-5 with TRBJ1-3; 9 nucleotides line up with TRBD1. Germline V gene lookup returns CDR1 MNHEY and CDR2 SVGAGI. Germline trimming cut 7 bases from V and 4 bases from J; bases unmatched to any gene: 8. This CDR3 comprises 15 residues. The CDR3 region is CASKRDRDAGNTIYF. The CDR3 DNA reads TGTGCCAGCAAGCGGGACAGGGATGCCGGAAACACCATATATTTT.

In nucleotides, the CDR3 is TGCAGCGCCAGGGGCCAGGGAGATGGCTACACCTTC. Its protein is CSARGQGDGYTF. The rearrangement links TRBV29-1 to TRBJ1-2; possible D gene TRBD1, 6 bases. The V gene lost 7 bases and the J gene lost 6 bases, with 15 bases spanning the gap. Germline values: CDR1 SQVTM, CDR2 ANQGSEA. CDR3 size: 12 residues.

This clone came up once. V and J are TRBV14 and TRBJ2-7; 9 bases are shared with TRBD1. Germline CDR1 and CDR2: SGHDN and FVKESK. The J segment lost 4 bases and the V segment lost 4 bases, leaving 5 bases of the junction unmatched. The CDR3 is made up of 14 amino acids. In DNA, the CDR3 is TGTGCCAGCAGCCCGGAGACAGGGGGATACGAGCAGTACTTC. This translates into CASSPETGGYEQYF. The full variable domain, in which reference TRBV14 and TRBJ2-7 provide the parts outside the CDR3, is EAGVTQFPSHSVIEKGQTVTLRCDPISGHDNLYWYRRVMGKEIKFLLHFVKESKQDESGMPNNRFLAERTGGTYSTLKVQPAELEDSGVYFCASSPETGGYEQYFGPGTRLTVT.

V gene TRBV5-1 combines with J gene TRBJ1-2; 7 nucleotides agree with TRBD1. Germline V gene data show CDR1 as SGHRS and CDR2 as YFSETQ. J gave up 2 bases and V 1 base, and 5 bases lay outside the gene matches. The CDR3 length is 15 residues. The DNA for the CDR3 is TGCGCCAGCAGCTTGACAGGGGTTGGCAACTATGGCTACACCTTC. Encoded protein: CASSLTGVGNYGYTF.

The genes are TRBV2 and TRBJ2-2; the match to TRBD2 covers 12 bases. This CDR3 has 17 amino acids. Germline V gene lookup returns CDR1 SNHLY and CDR2 FYNNEI. Trimming removed 6 bases from V and 0 bases from J; junction bases left unmatched: 5. This CDR3 is CASRDTSGGTNTGELFF. CDR3 nucleotide sequence: TGTGCCAGCAGGGATACTAGCGGGGGGACGAACACCGGGGAGCTGTTTTTT.